This is a list of T cell receptor beta chains from one sample in a study of blood T cell repertoires in COVID-19. The table came from immunoSEQ multiplex PCR; TCRdb's copy has only in-frame clones and leaves some out. The sample shows some 140,000 clones, roughly 72% of them seen only once. The sequenced sample consisted of peripheral blood. These receptors originate from a human donor in a cohort sampled during active COVID-19. CDR3s include the opening cysteine and the closing phenylalanine or tryptophan. D genes are given only for firm matches. Expanded clones are given a class, and other clones once, few, many or no size at all.

D gene: .; V gene: TRBV27; CDR3 length: 16; J gene: TRBJ2-1; clone size: .; CDR3 DNA: TGTGCCAGCAGTGGGTCGCGGTTAAGCTCCTACAATGAGCAGTTCTTC; CDR3 protein: CASSGSRLSSYNEQFF
D gene: .; V gene: TRBV6-1; CDR3 length: 17; J gene: TRBJ1-2; clone size: .; CDR3 DNA: TGTGCCAGCAGTGAAGGGGGGACTTTGGGTTTTAGATATGGCTACACCTTC; CDR3 protein: CASSEGGTLGFRYGYTF
D gene: .; V gene: TRBV29-1; CDR3 length: 12; J gene: TRBJ1-2; clone size: .; CDR3 DNA: TGCAGCGTTGAAGCGGACGGAGGTGGCTACACCTTC; CDR3 protein: CSVEADGGGYTF
D gene: .; V gene: TRBV19; CDR3 length: 16; J gene: TRBJ1-5; clone size: .; CDR3 DNA: TGTGCCAGTAGTACCGGTGGGCCTTATAGCAATCAGCCCCAGCATTTT; CDR3 protein: CASSTGGPYSNQPQHF
D gene: .; V gene: TRBV6-4; CDR3 length: 16; J gene: TRBJ2-3; clone size: .; CDR3 DNA: TGTGCCAGCAGTGACCAAGAGAACGCGAGCACAGATACGCAGTATTTT; CDR3 protein: CASSDQENASTDTQYF
D gene: .; V gene: TRBV19; CDR3 length: 15; J gene: TRBJ2-7; clone size: .; CDR3 DNA: TGTGCCAGTAGCCTATCGGAGGAGAATCCCTACGAGCAGTACTTC; CDR3 protein: CASSLSEENPYEQYF
D gene: .; V gene: TRBV5-5; CDR3 length: 16; J gene: TRBJ2-1; clone size: .; CDR3 DNA: TGTGCCAGCACGTTATCGCCCGCCAGAGGCTACAATGAGCAGTTCTTC; CDR3 protein: CASTLSPARGYNEQFF
D gene: .; V gene: TRBV9; CDR3 length: 15; J gene: TRBJ1-1; clone size: .; CDR3 DNA: TGTGCCAGCAGCGTTTGGGGGACTGAGGACACTGAAGCTTTCTTT; CDR3 protein: CASSVWGTEDTEAFF
D gene: .; V gene: TRBV29-1; CDR3 length: 10; J gene: TRBJ1-1; clone size: .; CDR3 DNA: TGCGGGGGGGGGAACACTGAAGCTTTCTTT; CDR3 protein: CGGGNTEAFF
D gene: .; V gene: TRBV6-5; CDR3 length: 15; J gene: TRBJ1-1; clone size: .; CDR3 DNA: TGTGCCAGCAGCAGCGGTGGGCAGGGGATCACTGAAGCTTTCTTT; CDR3 protein: CASSSGGQGITEAFF
D gene: TRBD2; V gene: TRBV9; CDR3 length: 20; J gene: TRBJ2-1; clone size: .; CDR3 DNA: TGTGCCAGCAGCGTAGGCGCTAGCGGGGCCAAAGGAGGTGCCGACAATGAGCAGTTCTTC; CDR3 protein: CASSVGASGAKGGADNEQFF
D gene: TRBD2; V gene: TRBV7-9; CDR3 length: 15; J gene: TRBJ2-3; clone size: .; CDR3 DNA: TGTGCCAGCAGCTATGGACTAGCTAGCACAGATACGCAGTATTTT; CDR3 protein: CASSYGLASTDTQYF
D gene: .; V gene: TRBV6-5; CDR3 length: 11; J gene: TRBJ1-1; clone size: .; CDR3 DNA: TGTGCCAGCAGAAGGGGTACTGAAGCTTTCTTT; CDR3 protein: CASRRGTEAFF
D gene: TRBD1; V gene: TRBV11-2; CDR3 length: 18; J gene: TRBJ2-1; clone size: .; CDR3 DNA: TGTGCCAGCTCAACAGGACAGGGGGTAGCGGCCCCCTACAATGAGCAGTTCTTC; CDR3 protein: CASSTGQGVAAPYNEQFF
D gene: TRBD2; V gene: TRBV5-5; CDR3 length: 15; J gene: TRBJ2-5; clone size: .; CDR3 DNA: TGTGCCAGCAGTTTCTGGGGGGGTGAGAGAGAGACCCAGTACTTC; CDR3 protein: CASSFWGGERETQYF
D gene: .; V gene: TRBV5-1; CDR3 length: 14; J gene: TRBJ2-3; clone size: .; CDR3 DNA: TGCGCCAGCAACGGGGGGCTCGGGGGAGATACGCAGTATTTT; CDR3 protein: CASNGGLGGDTQYF
D gene: .; V gene: TRBV6-6; CDR3 length: 13; J gene: TRBJ1-2; clone size: .; CDR3 DNA: TGTGCCAGCAGTTCTCGGGATAACTATGGCTACACCTTC; CDR3 protein: CASSSRDNYGYTF
D gene: .; V gene: TRBV27; CDR3 length: 12; J gene: TRBJ1-1; clone size: .; CDR3 DNA: TGTGCCAGCAGTTTCCCCTCTGAGCCGGCTTTCTTT; CDR3 protein: CASSFPSEPAFF
D gene: TRBD1; V gene: TRBV3-1/TRBV3-2; CDR3 length: 14; J gene: TRBJ2-7; clone size: .; CDR3 DNA: TGTGCCAGCAGCCAAGTGGACAGGGCGGGGGAGCAGTACTTC; CDR3 protein: CASSQVDRAGEQYF
D gene: .; V gene: TRBV19; CDR3 length: 12; J gene: TRBJ1-5; clone size: few; CDR3 DNA: TGTGCCACCAGGGTGGGCAATCAGCCCCAGCATTTT; CDR3 protein: CATRVGNQPQHF
D gene: .; V gene: TRBV2; CDR3 length: 15; J gene: TRBJ1-1; clone size: .; CDR3 DNA: TGTGCCAGCAGACACCCGACAGGAGCGAACACTGAAGCTTTCTTT; CDR3 protein: CASRHPTGANTEAFF
D gene: TRBD1; V gene: TRBV7-9; CDR3 length: 16; J gene: TRBJ2-3; clone size: .; CDR3 DNA: TGTGCCAGCAGCCCGAGGGGCAGGGGGCGTGAGGATACGCAGTATTTT; CDR3 protein: CASSPRGRGREDTQYF
D gene: TRBD1; V gene: TRBV5-4; CDR3 length: 16; J gene: TRBJ2-1; clone size: once; CDR3 DNA: TGTGCCAGCAGCACTTACAGGGGGGAATCCTACAATGAGCAGTTCTTC; CDR3 protein: CASSTYRGESYNEQFF
D gene: TRBD1; V gene: TRBV5-4; CDR3 length: 13; J gene: TRBJ1-1; clone size: .; CDR3 DNA: TGTGCCAGCAGCCCAGGGGGTGGAACTGAAGCTTTCTTT; CDR3 protein: CASSPGGGTEAFF
D gene: .; V gene: TRBV6-2/TRBV6-3; CDR3 length: 13; J gene: TRBJ1-1; clone size: .; CDR3 DNA: TGTGCCAGCAGTTACTCGAGGTACACTGAAGCTTTCTTT; CDR3 protein: CASSYSRYTEAFF
D gene: .; V gene: TRBV30; CDR3 length: 12; J gene: TRBJ1-3; clone size: .; CDR3 DNA: TGTGCCTGCCAAAGCGCTGGAAACACCATATATTTT; CDR3 protein: CACQSAGNTIYF
D gene: TRBD2; V gene: TRBV6-4; CDR3 length: 15; J gene: TRBJ2-1; clone size: once; CDR3 DNA: TGTGCCAGCAGTGAGTGGGGGGGACCCTACAATGAGCAGTTCTTC; CDR3 protein: CASSEWGGPYNEQFF
D gene: .; V gene: TRBV7-9; CDR3 length: 17; J gene: TRBJ1-5; clone size: .; CDR3 DNA: TGTGCCAGCAGCTTAGCCGGACTGACACTTAGCAATCAGCCCCAGCATTTT; CDR3 protein: CASSLAGLTLSNQPQHF
D gene: .; V gene: TRBV3-1/TRBV3-2; CDR3 length: 13; J gene: TRBJ1-1; clone size: .; CDR3 DNA: TGTGCCAGCAGCCAAGTGGCAGGCACTGAAGCTTTCTTT; CDR3 protein: CASSQVAGTEAFF